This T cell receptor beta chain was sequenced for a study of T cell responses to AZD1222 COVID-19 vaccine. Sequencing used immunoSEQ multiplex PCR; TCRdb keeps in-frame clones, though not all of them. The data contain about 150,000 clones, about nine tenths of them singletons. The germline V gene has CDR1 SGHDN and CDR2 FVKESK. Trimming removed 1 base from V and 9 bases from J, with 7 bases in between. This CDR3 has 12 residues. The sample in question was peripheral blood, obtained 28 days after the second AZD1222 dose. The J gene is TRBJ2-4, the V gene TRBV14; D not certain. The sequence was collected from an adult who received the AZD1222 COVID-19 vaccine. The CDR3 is CASSQAVSIQYF. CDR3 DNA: TGTGCCAGCAGCCAAGCGGTGAGCATTCAGTACTTC.